This TCR beta chain is from a study of tumor-infiltrating lymphocytes in localized non-small cell lung cancer. CDR3 length: 15 amino acids. Germline V gene sequence: CDR1 LGHNA, CDR2 YNFKEQ. V lost 4 bases, J lost 2 bases, and 7 bases stayed unmatched. Using immunoSEQ multiplex PCR, the repertoire was profiled, and TCRdb retains in-frame clones only, with some absent. The sample shows 12,000 to 15,000 clones, around two thirds of them seen only once. Study-wide points: Higher tumor T cell infiltration than in uninvolved lung was supported by TCRbeta sequencing.

This clone appeared a few times. Its target is unknown. The source is a human donor with non-small cell lung cancer. Sequenced material: uninvolved lung tissue not adjacent to the tumor. The chain recombines TRBV4-2 with TRBJ1-2, with 7 nucleotides matching TRBD1. The CDR3 spells CASSRDRDVNYGYTF. The CDR3 bases are TGTGCCAGCAGCCGTGACAGGGACGTAAACTATGGCTACACCTTC.